The 13 T cell receptor beta chains below come from one sample, sequenced in a study of T cell repertoires and HLA-DP antigens (dated by TCRdb to the late 2010s). Their antigen targets remain unknown. The method was the immunoSEQ multiplex PCR assay. TCRdb provides this immuneACCESS table in a form limited to in-frame rearrangements. Some clones are lacking; in checked studies, under half of them reflect an unresolved V gene, and why the rest are absent is not known. This sample is represented by approximately 100,000 clones; approximately 86% of them were singletons. About 1.8% of the sample is taken by the ten largest. The specimen was CD4+ T cells from PBMCs. The receptors here all came from a man aged 45-60 years in good health and CMV-seronegative.

About this clone: The junction and the germline gene differ at one end; a read error may be behind it. The chain combines TRBV5-6 with TRBJ2-3; weak D call: TRBD2 (5 bases). The V gene's germline CDR1 is SGHDT and CDR2 YYEEEE. The CDR3 has 13 residues. The CDR3 DNA is TGTGCCAGCAGCTTAGCTAGCACGGATACGCAGTATTTT. Translation: CASSLASTDTQYF.

V is TRBV7-8 and J is TRBJ2-2; D possibly corresponds to TRBD1 (6 bases). Per the germline V gene, CDR1 is SGHVS and CDR2 is FQNEAQ. V was trimmed by 6 bases and J by 5 bases, leaving 10 bases between them. The CDR3 extends over 13 amino acids. The CDR3 reads CASRLQGTGELFF. CDR3 sequence (DNA): TGTGCCAGCAGATTACAGGGAACCGGGGAGCTGTTTTTT.

The rearrangement links TRBV28 to TRBJ2-7, with D perhaps TRBD2 (5 bases). Trimming cost V 3 bases and J 5 bases, with 14 bases left between them. Germline-derived CDR1 and CDR2 are MDHEN and SYDVKM. The CDR3 sequence is 14 residues long. The CDR3: CASSFPGIQNEQYF. The CDR3 DNA reads as TGTGCCAGCAGTTTTCCCGGGATTCAGAACGAGCAGTACTTC.

This clone was seen a few times. The V gene is TRBV28, the J gene TRBJ1-1, with a tentative D call TRBD1 (6 bases). Trimming shortened V by 5 bases and J by 11 bases, and 12 bases separated the two germline ends. The CDR3 has 11 residues. Germline loops: CDR1 MDHEN, CDR2 SYDVKM. CDR3 sequence (DNA): TGTGCCAGCAGTGACAGGTTTGGGGCTTTCTTT. Translation gives CASSDRFGAFF.

This clone was detected only a few times. The chain combines TRBV5-1 with TRBJ2-7; 12 bases are shared with TRBD2. Trimming removed 0 bases from V and 6 bases from J; junction bases left unmatched: 7. Germline values: CDR1 SGHRS, CDR2 YFSETQ. The CDR3 has 16 amino acids. The CDR3 loop is CASSLALLAGGGEQYF. CDR3 nucleotides: TGCGCCAGCAGCTTGGCCTTACTAGCGGGAGGCGGCGAGCAGTACTTC. The entire variable domain, with the rest obtained from reference TRBV5-1 and TRBJ2-7, is as follows: KAGVTQTPRYLIKTRGQQVTLSCSPISGHRSVSWYQQTPGQGLQFLFEYFSETQRNKGNFPGRFSGRQFSNSRSEMNVSTLELGDSALYLCASSLALLAGGGEQYFGPGTRLTVT.

V usage is TRBV5-1 and J usage is TRBJ1-1; the D is unclear. The length of the CDR3 is 14 residues. Germline V gives CDR1 SGHRS, CDR2 YFSETQ. The ends were cut back, 4 bases at V and 1 base at J, with 11 bases in the middle. CDR3 in amino acids: CASSQNTGNTEAFF. The CDR3 DNA follows: TGCGCCAGCAGCCAAAATACGGGGAACACTGAAGCTTTCTTT.

This chain uses TRBV7-2 with TRBJ2-1; 8 nucleotides line up with TRBD1. The germline CDR1 and CDR2 sequences are SGHTA and FQGNSA. The ends lost 5 bases at V and 1 base at J; junction bases unmatched: 4. This CDR3 has 15 residues. The CDR3 DNA follows: TGTGCCAGCAGCCCGCGACAGGGGTCCTACAATGAGCAGTTCTTC. This encodes CASSPRQGSYNEQFF.

The sample holds a few counts of this clone. J is TRBJ2-3 and V is TRBV7-6; 8 bases map to TRBD1. Trimming took 7 bases from V and 10 from J; bases not matched to a gene: 7. The CDR3 spans 12 residues. Germline V gene sequence: CDR1 SGHVS, CDR2 FNYEAQ. CDR3 region: CASTLGQGAQYF. In nucleotides, the CDR3 is TGTGCCAGCACGTTAGGACAGGGCGCGCAGTATTTT.

V and J are TRBV4-3 and TRBJ1-2, with no clear D. With 1 base removed from V and 0 bases from J, the gap between germline ends came to 12 bases. The CDR3 totals 16 residues. Per germline, CDR1 LGHNA and CDR2 YSLEER. The CDR3 sequence is CASSQATSMANYGYTF. CDR3 sequence (DNA): TGCGCCAGCAGCCAAGCGACGAGCATGGCTAACTATGGCTACACCTTC.

The chain uses TRBV9 and TRBJ2-7; 8 nucleotides match TRBD1. The length of the CDR3 is 15 residues. V gave up 0 bases and J gave up 6 bases; unmatched junction bases: 8. Germline assignment: CDR1 SGDLS and CDR2 YYNGEE. CDR3 region: CASSVAGTGGIEQYF. CDR3 in DNA: TGTGCCAGCAGCGTAGCCGGGACAGGAGGAATCGAGCAGTACTTC.

V and J are TRBV7-8 and TRBJ2-3; perhaps TRBD2 as D (6 bases). V lost 5 bases to trimming and J lost 3 bases, with 9 bases between them. The germline V gene has CDR1 SGHVS and CDR2 FQNEAQ. This CDR3 has 13 amino acids. The CDR3 loop reads CASSPTRTDTQYF. The DNA of the CDR3 is TGTGCCAGCAGCCCGACTAGGACAGATACGCAGTATTTT.

This clone was counted many times. V usage is TRBV19 and J usage is TRBJ2-2, with 16 bases aligning to TRBD2. The CDR3 totals 17 residues. Germline loops: CDR1 LNHDA, CDR2 SQIVND (reference sequence). V lost 3 bases and J lost 7; bases outside the gene matches: 5. The CDR3 coding sequence is TGTGCCAGTAGTATGGGACTAGCGGGAGGGCCGAACGGGGAGCTGTTTTTT. This encodes CASSMGLAGGPNGELFF.

This clone was observed a single time. The DNA for the CDR3 is TGTGCCGGAACGAGGAGCCCTGCCTATAATTCACCCCTCCACTTT. Encoded protein: CAGTRSPAYNSPLHF. The chain uses TRBV2 and TRBJ1-6; D unclear. The CDR3 contains 15 residues. Trimming pared 11 bases from V and 2 bases from J, leaving 16 bases between. The germline V gene encodes CDR1 SNHLY and CDR2 FYNNEI.